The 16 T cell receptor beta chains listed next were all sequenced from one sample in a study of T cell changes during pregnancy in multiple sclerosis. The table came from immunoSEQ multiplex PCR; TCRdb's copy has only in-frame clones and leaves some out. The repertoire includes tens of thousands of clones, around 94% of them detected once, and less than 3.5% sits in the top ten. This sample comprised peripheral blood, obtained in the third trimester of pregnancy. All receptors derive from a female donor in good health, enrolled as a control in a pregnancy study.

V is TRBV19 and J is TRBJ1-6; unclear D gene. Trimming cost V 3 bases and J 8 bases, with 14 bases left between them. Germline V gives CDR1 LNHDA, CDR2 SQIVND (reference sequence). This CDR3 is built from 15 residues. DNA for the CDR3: TGTGCCAGTAGTATTTTTGGGGAGGTTGATTCACCCCTCCACTTT. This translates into CASSIFGEVDSPLHF.

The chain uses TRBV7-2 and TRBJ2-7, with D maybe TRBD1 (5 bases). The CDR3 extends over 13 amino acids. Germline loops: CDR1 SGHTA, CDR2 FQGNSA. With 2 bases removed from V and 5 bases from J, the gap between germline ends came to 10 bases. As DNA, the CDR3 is TGTGCCAGCAGCTTACCCCAGGGTGACGAGCAGTACTTC. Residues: CASSLPQGDEQYF.

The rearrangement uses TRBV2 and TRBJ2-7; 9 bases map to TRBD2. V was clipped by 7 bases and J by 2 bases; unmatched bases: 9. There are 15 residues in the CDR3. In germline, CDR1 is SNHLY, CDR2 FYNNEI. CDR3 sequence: CASNPVAGAAYEQYF. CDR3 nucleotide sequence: TGTGCCAGCAATCCTGTAGCGGGAGCGGCCTACGAGCAGTACTTC.

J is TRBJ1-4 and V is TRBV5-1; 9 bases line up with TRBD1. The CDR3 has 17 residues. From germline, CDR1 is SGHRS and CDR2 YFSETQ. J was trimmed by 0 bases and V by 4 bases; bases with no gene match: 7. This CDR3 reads CASSALGQGTTNEKLFF. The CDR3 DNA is TGCGCCAGCAGCGCTTTGGGACAGGGAACAACTAATGAAAAACTGTTTTTT.

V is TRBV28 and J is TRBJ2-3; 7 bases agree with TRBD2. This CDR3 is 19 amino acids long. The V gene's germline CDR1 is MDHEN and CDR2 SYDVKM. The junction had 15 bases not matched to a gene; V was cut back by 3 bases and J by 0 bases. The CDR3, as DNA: TGTGCCAGCAGTTTCCCCCGAAGTGGGGGGGGATCTAGCACAGATACGCAGTATTTT. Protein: CASSFPRSGGGSSTDTQYF.

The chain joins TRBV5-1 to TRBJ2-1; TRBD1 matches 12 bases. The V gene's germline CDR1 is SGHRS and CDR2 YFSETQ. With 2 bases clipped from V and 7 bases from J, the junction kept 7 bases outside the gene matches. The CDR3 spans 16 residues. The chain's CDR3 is CASSFPGQGAPNEQFF. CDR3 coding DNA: TGCGCCAGCAGCTTCCCGGGACAGGGGGCCCCTAATGAGCAGTTCTTC.

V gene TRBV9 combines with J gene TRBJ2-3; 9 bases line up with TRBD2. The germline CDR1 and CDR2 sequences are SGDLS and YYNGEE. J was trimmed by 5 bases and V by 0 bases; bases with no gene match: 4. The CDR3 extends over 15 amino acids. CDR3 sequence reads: CASSVGGGVGDTQYF. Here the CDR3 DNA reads TGTGCCAGCAGCGTAGGCGGGGGGGTCGGAGATACGCAGTATTTT.

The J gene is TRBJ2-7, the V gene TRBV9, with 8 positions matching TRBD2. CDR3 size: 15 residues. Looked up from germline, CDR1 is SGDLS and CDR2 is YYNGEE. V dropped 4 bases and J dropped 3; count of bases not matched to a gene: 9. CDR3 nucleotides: TGTGCCAGCAGCCCTACCACGGGACTAGTCTACGAGCAGTACTTC. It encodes CASSPTTGLVYEQYF.

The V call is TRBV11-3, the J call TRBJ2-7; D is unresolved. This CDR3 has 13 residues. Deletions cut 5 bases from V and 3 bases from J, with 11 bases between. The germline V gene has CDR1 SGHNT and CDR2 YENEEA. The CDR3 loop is CASSLGHDYEQYF. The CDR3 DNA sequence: TGTGCCAGCAGCCTTGGGCACGACTACGAGCAGTACTTC.

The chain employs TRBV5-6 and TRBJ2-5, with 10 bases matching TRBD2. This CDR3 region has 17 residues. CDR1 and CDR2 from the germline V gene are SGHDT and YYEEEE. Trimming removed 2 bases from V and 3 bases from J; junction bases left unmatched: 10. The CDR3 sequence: CASSLYPGLAREETQYF. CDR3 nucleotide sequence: TGTGCCAGCAGCTTATACCCGGGACTAGCGAGAGAAGAGACCCAGTACTTC.

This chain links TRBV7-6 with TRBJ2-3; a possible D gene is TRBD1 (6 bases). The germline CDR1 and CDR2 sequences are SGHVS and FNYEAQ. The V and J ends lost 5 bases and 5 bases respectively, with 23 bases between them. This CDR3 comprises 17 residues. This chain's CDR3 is CASSPRMAGQRLDTQYF. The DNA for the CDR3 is TGTGCCAGCAGCCCCCGGATGGCTGGACAGAGATTAGATACGCAGTATTTT.

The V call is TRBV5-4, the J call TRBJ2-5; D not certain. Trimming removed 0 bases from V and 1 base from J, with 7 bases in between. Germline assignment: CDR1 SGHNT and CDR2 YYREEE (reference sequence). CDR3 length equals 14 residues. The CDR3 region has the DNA TGTGCCAGCAGCTTGGCCTACAGCCAAGAGACCCAGTACTTC. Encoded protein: CASSLAYSQETQYF.

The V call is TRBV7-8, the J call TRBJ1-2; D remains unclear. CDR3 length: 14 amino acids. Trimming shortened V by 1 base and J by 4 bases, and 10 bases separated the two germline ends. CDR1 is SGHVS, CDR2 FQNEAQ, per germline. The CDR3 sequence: CASSLEDWVYGYTF. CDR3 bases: TGTGCCAGCAGCTTAGAGGACTGGGTCTATGGCTACACCTTC.

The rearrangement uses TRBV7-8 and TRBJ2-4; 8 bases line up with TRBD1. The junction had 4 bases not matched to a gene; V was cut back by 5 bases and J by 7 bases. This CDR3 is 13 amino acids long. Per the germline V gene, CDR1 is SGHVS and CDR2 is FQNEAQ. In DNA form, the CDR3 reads TGTGCCAGCAGCGGGCGACAGGGGAACATTCAGTACTTC. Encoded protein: CASSGRQGNIQYF.

The CDR3 bases are TGTGCCAGCACTCAGGGGGCTCTTAGCGGCCGCTCCTACGAGCAGTACTTC. Its translation is CASTQGALSGRSYEQYF. The V and J genes are TRBV28 and TRBJ2-7; 8 positions match TRBD1. Trimming at V came to 7 bases and at J to 0 bases, leaving 14 bases not matched to a gene. The CDR3 runs to 17 residues. Germline values: CDR1 MDHEN, CDR2 SYDVKM.

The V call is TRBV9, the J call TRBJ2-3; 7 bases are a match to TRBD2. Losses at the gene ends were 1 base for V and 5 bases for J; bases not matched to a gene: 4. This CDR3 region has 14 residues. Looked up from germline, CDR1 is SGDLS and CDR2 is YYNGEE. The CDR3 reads CASSVSGKEDTQYF. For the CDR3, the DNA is TGTGCCAGCAGCGTAAGCGGGAAGGAAGATACGCAGTATTTT.